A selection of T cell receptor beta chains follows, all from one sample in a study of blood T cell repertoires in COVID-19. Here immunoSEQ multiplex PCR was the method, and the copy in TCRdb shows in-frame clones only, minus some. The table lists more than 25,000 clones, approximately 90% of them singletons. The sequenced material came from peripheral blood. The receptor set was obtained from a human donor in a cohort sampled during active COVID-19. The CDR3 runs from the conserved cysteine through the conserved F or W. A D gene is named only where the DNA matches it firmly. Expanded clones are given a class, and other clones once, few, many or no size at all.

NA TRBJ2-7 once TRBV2 TGTGCCAGCAGTGACGGTCCGCCCGGGTCCTACGAGCAGTACTTC CASSDGPPGSYEQYF
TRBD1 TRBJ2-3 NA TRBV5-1 TGCGCCAGCAGCTTACAGGGGGCTGGGGATACGCAGTATTTT CASSLQGAGDTQYF
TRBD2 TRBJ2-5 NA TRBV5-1 TGCGCCAGCAGCTTGGGGACTAGCGGGGCTGAGACCCAGTACTTC CASSLGTSGAETQYF
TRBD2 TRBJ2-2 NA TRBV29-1 TGCAGCGTTGATCGAGGACTAGAGCACGGGGAGCTGTTTTTT CSVDRGLEHGELFF
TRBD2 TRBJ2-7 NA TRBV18 TGTGCCAGCTCAAAGGCGGGAGATCTGAGCGAGCAGTACTTC CASSKAGDLSEQYF
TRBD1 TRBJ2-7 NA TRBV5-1 TGCGCCAGCAGCGAGGGACAGGGGACCCACGAGCAGTACTTC CASSEGQGTHEQYF
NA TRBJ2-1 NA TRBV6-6 TGTGCCAGCAGTTACGGGCCCAGCTCCTACAATGAGCAGTTCTTC CASSYGPSSYNEQFF
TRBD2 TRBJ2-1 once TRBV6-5 TGTGCCAGCAGTTCGATAGCGGGAGAGCTCTACAATGAGCAGTTCTTC CASSSIAGELYNEQFF
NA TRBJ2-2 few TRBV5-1 TGCGCCAGCAGAGTGGGACATAATACCGGGGAGCTGTTTTTT CASRVGHNTGELFF
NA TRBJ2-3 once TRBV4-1 TGCGCCAGCAGCCAAGAGGGAGGGGGGCGGTCAGATACGCAGTATTTT CASSQEGGGRSDTQYF
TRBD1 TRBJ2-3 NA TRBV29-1 TGCAGCGTTTTGGCAGGGGGAGTGGTAGATACGCAGTATTTT CSVLAGGVVDTQYF
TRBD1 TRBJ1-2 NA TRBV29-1 TGCAGCGTTTTGGGACAGGGCTTTGTTGGCTACACCTTC CSVLGQGFVGYTF
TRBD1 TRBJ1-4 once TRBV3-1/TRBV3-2 TGTGCCAGCAGCCAGTTCCGGGACAGGGAGGAAAAACTGTTTTTT CASSQFRDREEKLFF
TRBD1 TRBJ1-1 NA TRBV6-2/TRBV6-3 TGTGCCAGCAGTTATTGGGGACAGGGTGAAGCTTTCTTT CASSYWGQGEAFF
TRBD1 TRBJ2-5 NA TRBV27 TGTGCCAGCAGCTCCCCCGGGACAGGGGTTCAGCAGTACTTC CASSSPGTGVQQYF
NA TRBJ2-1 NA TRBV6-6 TGTGCCAGCAGCCGACATGGACAGGGGCCGGGACTAGTTTACAATGAGCAGTTCTTC CASSRHGQGPGLVYNEQFF
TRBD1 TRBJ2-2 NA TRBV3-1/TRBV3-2 TGTGCCAGCAGCCTGGGACAGGGGGCGACCGGGGAGCTGTTTTTT CASSLGQGATGELFF
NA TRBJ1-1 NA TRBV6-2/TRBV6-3 TGTGCCAGCAGTTCCGGAGGGGCTCTGAACACTGAAGCTTTCTTT CASSSGGALNTEAFF
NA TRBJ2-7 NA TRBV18 TGTGCCAGCTCACCAGCTGGGAGCTCCTACGAGCAGTACTTC CASSPAGSSYEQYF
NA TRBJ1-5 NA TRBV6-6 TGTGCCAGCAGTTACTTGACGGGGAGTCAGCCCCAGCATTTT CASSYLTGSQPQHF
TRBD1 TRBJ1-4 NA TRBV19 TGTGCCAGTAGTATAACGAACAGGGGGCCAGCTAATGAAAAACTGTTTTTT CASSITNRGPANEKLFF
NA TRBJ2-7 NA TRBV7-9 TGTGCCAGCAGCCTCGGGGGGCGGGAGCAGTACTTC CASSLGGREQYF
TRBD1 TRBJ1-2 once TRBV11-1 TGTGCCAGCAGCTACCCCGGAGGGGGCGATGGCTACACCTTC CASSYPGGGDGYTF
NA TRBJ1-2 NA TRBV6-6 TGTGCCAGCAGGCTCTCTACAGGCGAAGGCTACACCTTC CASRLSTGEGYTF
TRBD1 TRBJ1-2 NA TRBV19 TGTGCCAGCGAGACAGGGGGTGACTATGGCTACACCTTC CASETGGDYGYTF
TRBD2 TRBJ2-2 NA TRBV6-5 TGTGCCAGCAGTTACTCCCCGGGGGGCACCGGGGAGCTGTTTTTT CASSYSPGGTGELFF
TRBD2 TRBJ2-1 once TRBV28 TGTGCCAGCAGCCCAGCGGGAGGGGACAATGAGCAGTTCTTC CASSPAGGDNEQFF
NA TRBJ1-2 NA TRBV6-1 TGTGCCAGCAGTGAACAGGGTATTAGAATCGGTGGCTACACCTTC CASSEQGIRIGGYTF
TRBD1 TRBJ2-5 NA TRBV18 TGTGCCAGCTCACCCCGCACGATAGACGGGACAGCCCAAGAGACCCAGTACTTC CASSPRTIDGTAQETQYF